This T cell receptor beta chain was sequenced for a study of breast tumors, draining lymph nodes, adjacent tissues. Study-wide results and limits: Luminal-like breast cancer showed significantly higher tumor–nontumor repertoire similarity than basal-like. Tumor TCR diversity was below lymph nodes but above nontumor tissue. Data fit most tumor T cells coming from lymph node, expanding in tumor.

TCRdb re-called the multiplex PCR reads through MiXCR, storing one row per CDR3 protein. The top ten clones hold roughly 37% of a sample with approximately 12,000 distinct CDR3 sequences, roughly 53% of them seen once. Turning to this clonotype: The antigen remains unidentified.

From germline, CDR1 is SGHTA and CDR2 FQGNSA. Germline trimming cut 6 bases from V and 8 bases from J; bases unmatched to any gene: 4. The CDR3 is 14 amino acids. Source material: tumor-adjacent breast tissue. The chain combines TRBV7-2 with TRBJ1-6; 10 bases map to TRBD1. The TCR comes from a female donor with breast cancer. Some clones in this sample may be carry-over from other donors' samples. The CDR3 is CASSWTGGDSPLHF. For the CDR3, the DNA is TGTGCCAGCAGTTGGACAGGGGGTGATTCACCCCTCCACTTT. Combining the CDR3 with reference TRBV7-2 and TRBJ1-6 gives the whole variable domain GAGVSQSPSNKVTEKGKDVELRCDPISGHTALYWYRQSLGQGLEFLIYFQGNSAPDKSGLPSDRFSAERTGGSVSTLTIQRTQQEDSAVYLCASSWTGGDSPLHFGNGTRLTVT.